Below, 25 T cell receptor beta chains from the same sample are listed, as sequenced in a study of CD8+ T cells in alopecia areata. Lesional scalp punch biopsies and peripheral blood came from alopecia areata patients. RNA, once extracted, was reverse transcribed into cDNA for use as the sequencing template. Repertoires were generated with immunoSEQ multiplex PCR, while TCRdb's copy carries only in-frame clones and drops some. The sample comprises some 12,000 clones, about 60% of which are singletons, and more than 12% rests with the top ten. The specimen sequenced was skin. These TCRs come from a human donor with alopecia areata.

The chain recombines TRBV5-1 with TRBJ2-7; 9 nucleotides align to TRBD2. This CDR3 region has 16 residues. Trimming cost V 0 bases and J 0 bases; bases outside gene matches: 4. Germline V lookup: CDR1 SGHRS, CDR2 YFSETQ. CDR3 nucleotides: TGCGCCAGCAGCTTGGCTAGCGGGGAGGCCTCCTACGAGCAGTACTTC. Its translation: CASSLASGEASYEQYF.

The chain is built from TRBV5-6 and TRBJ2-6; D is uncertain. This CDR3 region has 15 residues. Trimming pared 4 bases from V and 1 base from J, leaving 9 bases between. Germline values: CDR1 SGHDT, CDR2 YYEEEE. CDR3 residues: CASSPTGSGANVLTF. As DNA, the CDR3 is TGTGCCAGCAGCCCAACTGGATCTGGGGCCAACGTCCTGACTTTC.

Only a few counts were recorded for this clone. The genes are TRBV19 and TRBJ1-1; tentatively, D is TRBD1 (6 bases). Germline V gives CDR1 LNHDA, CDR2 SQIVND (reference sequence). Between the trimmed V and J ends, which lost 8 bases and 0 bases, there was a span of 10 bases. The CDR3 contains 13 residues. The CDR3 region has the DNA TGTGCCAGTCATAGGACAGTGAACACTGAAGCTTTCTTT. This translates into CASHRTVNTEAFF.

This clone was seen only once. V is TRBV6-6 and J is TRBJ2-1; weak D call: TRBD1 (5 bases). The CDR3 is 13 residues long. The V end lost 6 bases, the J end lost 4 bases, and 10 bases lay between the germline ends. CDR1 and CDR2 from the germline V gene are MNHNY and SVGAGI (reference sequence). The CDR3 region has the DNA TGTGCCAGCAGCTCCCCAGGGTACAATGAGCAGTTCTTC. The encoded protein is CASSSPGYNEQFF.

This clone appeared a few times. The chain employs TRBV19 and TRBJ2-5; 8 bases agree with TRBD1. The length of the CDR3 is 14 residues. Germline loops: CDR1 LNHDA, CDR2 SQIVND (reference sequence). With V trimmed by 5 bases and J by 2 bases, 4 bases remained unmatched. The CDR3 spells CASSPRQGQETQYF. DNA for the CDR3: TGTGCCAGTAGTCCGCGACAGGGGCAAGAGACCCAGTACTTC. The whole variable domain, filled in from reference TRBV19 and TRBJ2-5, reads DGGITQSPKYLFRKEGQNVTLSCEQNLNHDAMYWYRQDPGQGLRLIYYSQIVNDFQKGDIAEGYSVSREKKESFPLTVTSAQKNPTAFYLCASSPRQGQETQYFGPGTRLLVL.

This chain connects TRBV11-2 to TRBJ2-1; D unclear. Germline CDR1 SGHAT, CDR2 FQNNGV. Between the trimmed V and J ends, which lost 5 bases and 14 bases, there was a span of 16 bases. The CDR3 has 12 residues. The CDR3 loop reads CASSPLSALKFF. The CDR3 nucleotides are TGTGCCAGCAGCCCTCTCTCCGCCCTAAAGTTCTTC.

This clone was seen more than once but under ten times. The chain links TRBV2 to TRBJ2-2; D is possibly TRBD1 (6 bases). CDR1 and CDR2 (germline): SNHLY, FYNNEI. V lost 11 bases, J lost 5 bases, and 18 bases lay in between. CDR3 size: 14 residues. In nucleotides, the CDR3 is TGTGCCGAAGGACCGGGACAACGGACCGGGGAGCTGTTTTTT. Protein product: CAEGPGQRTGELFF.

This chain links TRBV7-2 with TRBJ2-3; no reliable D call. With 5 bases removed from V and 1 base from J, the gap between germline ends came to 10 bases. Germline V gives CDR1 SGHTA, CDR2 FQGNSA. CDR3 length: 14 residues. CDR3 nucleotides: TGTGCCAGCAGCCCGAATGTCGGCACAGATACGCAGTATTTT. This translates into CASSPNVGTDTQYF.

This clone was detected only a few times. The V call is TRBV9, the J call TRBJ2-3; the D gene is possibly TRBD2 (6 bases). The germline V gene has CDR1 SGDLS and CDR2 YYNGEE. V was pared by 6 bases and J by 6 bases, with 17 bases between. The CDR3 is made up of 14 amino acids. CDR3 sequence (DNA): TGTGCCAGCACCGGGAGCTTTGGTTGGGATACGCAGTATTTT. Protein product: CASTGSFGWDTQYF.

CDR3 DNA sequence: TGTGCCATCAGCGGGACGGCCCCTGGCACCGGGGAGCTGTTTTTT. Translated: CAISGTAPGTGELFF. The V and J genes are TRBV10-3 and TRBJ2-2; either TRBD1 or TRBD2 may fit D (5 bases each). This CDR3 has 15 residues. V lost 6 bases to trimming and J lost 4 bases, with 15 bases between them. The germline V gene encodes CDR1 ENHRY and CDR2 SYGVKD.

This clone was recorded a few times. The CDR3 sequence: CASSLGTGYNEQFF. The CDR3 DNA reads as TGTGCCAGCAGCTTGGGGACAGGGTACAATGAGCAGTTCTTC. The chain is built from TRBV5-4 and TRBJ2-1; TRBD1 matches at 8 bases. With V trimmed by 0 bases and J by 4 bases, 0 bases remained unmatched. Germline CDR1 and CDR2: SGHNT and YYREEE (reference sequence). This CDR3 is 14 amino acids long.

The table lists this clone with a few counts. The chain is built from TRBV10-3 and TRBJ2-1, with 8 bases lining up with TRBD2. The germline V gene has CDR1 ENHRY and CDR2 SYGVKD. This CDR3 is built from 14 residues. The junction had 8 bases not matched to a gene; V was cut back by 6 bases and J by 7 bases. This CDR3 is CAISSGRERNEQFF. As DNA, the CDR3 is TGTGCCATCAGCTCCGGGAGGGAAAGGAATGAGCAGTTCTTC.

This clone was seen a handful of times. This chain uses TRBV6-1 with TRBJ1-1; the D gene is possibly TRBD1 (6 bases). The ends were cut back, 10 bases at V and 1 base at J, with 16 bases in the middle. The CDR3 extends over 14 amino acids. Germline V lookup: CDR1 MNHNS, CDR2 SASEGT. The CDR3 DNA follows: TGTGCCACCAAAAACCCGACAGGGAACACTGAAGCTTTCTTT. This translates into CATKNPTGNTEAFF.

This chain's CDR3 is CASSSDPSVGTQYF. In DNA, the CDR3 is TGTGCCAGCAGCTCCGACCCAAGCGTTGGTACGCAGTATTTT. The chain is built from TRBV7-9 and TRBJ2-3; D is ambiguous. The CDR3 contains 14 residues. In germline, CDR1 is SEHNR, CDR2 FQNEAQ (reference sequence). Trimming left V 4 bases short and J 8 bases short, with 16 bases between.

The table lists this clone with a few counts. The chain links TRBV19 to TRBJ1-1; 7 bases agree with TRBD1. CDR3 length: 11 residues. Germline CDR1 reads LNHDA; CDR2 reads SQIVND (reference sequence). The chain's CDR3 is CALSGGTEAFF. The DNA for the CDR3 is TGTGCTTTATCAGGGGGCACTGAAGCTTTCTTT.

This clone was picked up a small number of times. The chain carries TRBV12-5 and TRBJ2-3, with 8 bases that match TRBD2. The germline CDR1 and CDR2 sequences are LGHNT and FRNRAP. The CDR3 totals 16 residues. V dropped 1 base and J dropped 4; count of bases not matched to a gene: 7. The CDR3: CASGLDYRGGPDTQYF. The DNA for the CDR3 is TGTGCTAGTGGTTTGGATTACCGGGGGGGCCCAGATACGCAGTATTTT.

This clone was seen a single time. This CDR3 is CSVEKAGGYTDTQYF. The CDR3 DNA reads as TGCAGCGTTGAAAAAGCGGGGGGCTACACAGATACGCAGTATTTT. V and J are TRBV29-1 and TRBJ2-3; 9 nucleotides align to TRBD2. V was clipped by 2 bases and J by 2 bases; unmatched bases: 5. There are 15 residues in the CDR3. From germline, CDR1 is SQVTM and CDR2 ANQGSEA.

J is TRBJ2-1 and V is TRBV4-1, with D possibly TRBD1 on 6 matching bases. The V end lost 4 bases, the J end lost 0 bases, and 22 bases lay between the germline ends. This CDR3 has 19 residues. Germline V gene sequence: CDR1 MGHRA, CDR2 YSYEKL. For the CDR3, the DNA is TGCGCCAGCAGCCTCCAAGGGGGTAGGGCGCGGAGCTCCTACAATGAGCAGTTCTTC. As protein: CASSLQGGRARSSYNEQFF.

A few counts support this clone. CDR3 coding DNA: TGTGCCAGCAGCTCCTACTCCTACAATGAGCAGTTCTTC. Translated, it gives CASSSYSYNEQFF. V is TRBV7-9 and J is TRBJ2-1; D is ambiguous. The CDR3 totals 13 residues. CDR1 is SEHNR and CDR2 is FQNEAQ in the germline V gene (reference sequence). Trimming took 4 bases from V and 0 from J, leaving 4 bases between them.

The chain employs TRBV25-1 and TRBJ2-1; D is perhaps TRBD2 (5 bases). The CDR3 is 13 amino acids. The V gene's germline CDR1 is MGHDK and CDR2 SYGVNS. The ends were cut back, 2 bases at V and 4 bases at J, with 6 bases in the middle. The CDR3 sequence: CASSEAGYNEQFF. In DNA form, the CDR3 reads TGTGCCAGCAGTGAAGCGGGTTACAATGAGCAGTTCTTC.

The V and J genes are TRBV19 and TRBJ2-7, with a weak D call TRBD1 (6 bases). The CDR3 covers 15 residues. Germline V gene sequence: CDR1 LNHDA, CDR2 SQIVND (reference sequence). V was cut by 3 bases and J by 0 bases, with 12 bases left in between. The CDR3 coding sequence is TGTGCCAGTAGTATGGGACACGGGATCTCCTACGAGCAGTACTTC. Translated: CASSMGHGISYEQYF. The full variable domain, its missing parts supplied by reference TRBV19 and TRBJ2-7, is DGGITQSPKYLFRKEGQNVTLSCEQNLNHDAMYWYRQDPGQGLRLIYYSQIVNDFQKGDIAEGYSVSREKKESFPLTVTSAQKNPTAFYLCASSMGHGISYEQYFGPGTRLTVT.

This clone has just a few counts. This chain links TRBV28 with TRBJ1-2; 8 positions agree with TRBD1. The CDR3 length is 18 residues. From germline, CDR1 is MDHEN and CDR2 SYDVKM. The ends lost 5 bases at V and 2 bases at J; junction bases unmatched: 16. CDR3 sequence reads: CASSPPTPSGQDNYGYTF. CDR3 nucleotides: TGTGCCAGCAGTCCCCCAACCCCTTCGGGACAGGACAACTATGGCTACACCTTC.

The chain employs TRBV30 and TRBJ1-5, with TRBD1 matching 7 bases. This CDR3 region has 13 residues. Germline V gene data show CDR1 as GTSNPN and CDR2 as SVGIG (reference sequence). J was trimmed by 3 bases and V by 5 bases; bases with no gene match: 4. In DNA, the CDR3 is TGTGCCTGGGACAGGGACCTCAATCAGCCCCAGCATTTT. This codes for CAWDRDLNQPQHF.

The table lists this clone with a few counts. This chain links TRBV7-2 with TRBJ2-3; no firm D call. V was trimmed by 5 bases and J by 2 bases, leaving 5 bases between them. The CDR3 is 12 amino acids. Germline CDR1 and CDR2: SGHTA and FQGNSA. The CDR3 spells CASSRDTDTQYF. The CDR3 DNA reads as TGTGCCAGCAGCAGGGACACAGATACGCAGTATTTT.

CDR3 in amino acids: CASSVKQGINSPLHF. The CDR3 nucleotides read TGTGCCAGCAGCGTGAAACAGGGGATCAATTCACCCCTCCACTTT. This chain joins TRBV5-4 and TRBJ1-6, with 7 positions matching TRBD1. The length of the CDR3 is 15 residues. CDR1 is SGHNT, CDR2 YYREEE, per germline (reference sequence). Losses at the gene ends were 4 bases for V and 7 bases for J; bases not matched to a gene: 8.